The clone carrying this T cell receptor (beta chain) was seen a handful of times. The data were taken from a study of beta chain features in type 1 diabetes. Sequenced material consisted of expressed TCRB transcripts (all of the isolated RNA was reverse transcribed). Sequenced by immunoSEQ multiplex PCR; TCRdb stores in-frame clones only, minus some. In the table there are fewer than 650,000 clones, roughly a sixth of which are singletons. Sorted CD4+ subsets: naive, central memory, regulatory, stem cell-like memory (CD45RO/CCR7/CD25/CD127/CD95/CD27 panel). Material: naive CD4+ T cells from blood. The sequence was obtained from a man younger than 35 in good health.

This CDR3 is CASSSQGANTEAFF. The CDR3 DNA follows: TGTGCCAGCAGCTCACAGGGAGCGAACACTGAAGCTTTCTTT. V gene TRBV7-2 combines with J gene TRBJ1-1, with D possibly being TRBD1 (6 bases). V was shortened by 4 bases and J by 1 base, with 10 bases between the two germline ends. Germline CDR1 and CDR2: SGHTA and FQGNSA. This CDR3 has 14 amino acids.